The 24 T cell receptor beta chains below were found in one sample sequenced in a study of T cell responses to AZD1222 COVID-19 vaccine. The table came from immunoSEQ multiplex PCR; TCRdb's copy has only in-frame clones and leaves some out. The sample carries about 73,000 clones, about 91% recorded once. The sample was peripheral blood, taken 28 days after the second AZD1222 dose. These receptors were obtained from an adult who received the AZD1222 COVID-19 vaccine.

This rearrangement joins TRBV12-3 or TRBV12-4 to TRBJ1-5; D is unresolved. There are 12 residues in the CDR3. With 7 bases removed from V and 7 bases from J, the gap between germline ends came to 11 bases. The CDR3 region has the DNA TGTGCCAGCACCGCCTACGGGCAGCCCCAGCATTTT. Residues: CASTAYGQPQHF.

This chain uses TRBV5-8 with TRBJ1-5, with D possibly matching TRBD1 (5 bases). The CDR3 runs to 16 residues. Trimming took off 5 bases at V and 6 bases at J, with 21 bases between the two ends. CDR1 and CDR2 (germline): SGHTS, YDEGEE. Here the CDR3 reads CASSQGGSWSGQPQHF. CDR3 DNA sequence: TGTGCCAGCAGTCAGGGCGGATCCTGGAGCGGTCAGCCCCAGCATTTT.

V and J are TRBV11-3 and TRBJ1-4; maybe TRBD1 (6 bases). The V gene lost 4 bases and the J gene lost 3 bases, with 12 bases spanning the gap. The CDR3 loop spans 15 amino acids. The germline V gene has CDR1 SGHNT and CDR2 YENEEA. CDR3 region: CASSSNRVANEKLFF. As DNA, the CDR3 is TGTGCCAGCAGCTCCAACAGGGTGGCTAATGAAAAACTGTTTTTT.

V and J are TRBV28 and TRBJ1-2; D is possibly TRBD1 (6 bases). This CDR3 is built from 14 residues. Trimming shortened V by 4 bases and J by 4 bases, and 13 bases separated the two germline ends. Per germline, CDR1 MDHEN and CDR2 SYDVKM. CDR3 coding DNA: TGTGCCAGCAGTTCCGGGGGCTTGGGCTATGGCTACACCTTC. Translation: CASSSGGLGYGYTF.

The chain couples TRBV6-1 to TRBJ2-2; 8 bases agree with TRBD1. Germline V gene lookup returns CDR1 MNHNS and CDR2 SASEGT. The CDR3 is 14 residues long. V trimming: 2 bases; J trimming: 7 bases; junction bases outside the gene matches: 3. CDR3 region: CASSEQGAGGELFF. The CDR3 coding sequence is TGTGCCAGCAGTGAACAGGGGGCTGGCGGGGAGCTGTTTTTT.

The genes are TRBV6-5 and TRBJ1-1; no clear D gene. With 4 bases removed from V and 8 bases from J, the gap between germline ends came to 14 bases. The germline V gene has CDR1 MNHEY and CDR2 SVGAGI. CDR3 length: 13 amino acids. The DNA for the CDR3 is TGTGCCAGCAGTTCTTCCGGGGTGGCAGAAGCTTTCTTT. Its translation is CASSSSGVAEAFF.

The genes are TRBV29-1 and TRBJ2-1; TRBD2 matches at 10 bases. The CDR3 totals 17 residues. Per germline, CDR1 SQVTM and CDR2 ANQGSEA. V gave up 0 bases and J gave up 5 bases; unmatched junction bases: 10. CDR3 sequence (DNA): TGCAGCGTTGAAGATGGGTGGACTAGCGGCGGGGACAATGAGCAGTTCTTC. Its protein product is CSVEDGWTSGGDNEQFF.

J is TRBJ2-2 and V is TRBV19; D possibly corresponds to TRBD2 (6 bases). Trimming pared 4 bases from V and 4 bases from J, leaving 16 bases between. CDR1 and CDR2 (germline): LNHDA, SQIVND (reference sequence). The CDR3 consists of 16 residues. The CDR3 here is CASSTDPGLRTGELFF. CDR3 coding DNA: TGTGCCAGTAGTACCGACCCGGGACTTCGCACCGGGGAGCTGTTTTTT.

The gene calls are TRBV18 and TRBJ2-2; D is possibly TRBD1 or TRBD2 (5 bases each). The CDR3 is made up of 15 amino acids. Deletions cut 2 bases from V and 1 base from J, with 8 bases between. The germline V gene has CDR1 KGHSH and CDR2 LQKENI. The CDR3 sequence: CASSPEGLNTGELFF. CDR3 coding DNA: TGTGCCAGCTCACCAGAGGGGTTGAACACCGGGGAGCTGTTTTTT. The full variable domain, rest sourced from reference TRBV18 and TRBJ2-2, is NAGVMQNPRHLVRRRGQEARLRCSPMKGHSHVYWYRQLPEEGLKFMVYLQKENIIDESGMPKERFSAEFPKEGPSILRIQQVVRGDSAAYFCASSPEGLNTGELFFGEGSRLTVL.

The chain carries TRBV10-3 and TRBJ2-2; TRBD1 might be the D (6 bases). This CDR3 has 13 residues. The germline CDR1 and CDR2 sequences are ENHRY and SYGVKD. V lost 10 bases, J lost 6 bases, and 15 bases lay in between. The CDR3 coding sequence is TGTGCCACGTCGGGACAACAACCCGGGGAGCTGTTTTTT. Its translation: CATSGQQPGELFF.

The gene calls are TRBV3-1 (or the pseudogene TRBV3-2) and TRBJ2-1; TRBD2 is a possible D gene (6 bases). The CDR3 covers 16 residues. Germline loops: CDR1 LGHDT, CDR2 YNNKEL (reference sequence). The V end was cut by 0 bases, the J end by 4 bases, with 13 bases between. CDR3 coding DNA: TGTGCCAGCAGCCAAGACGGCGGAGCGGGTTACAATGAGCAGTTCTTC. Protein: CASSQDGGAGYNEQFF.

The chain couples TRBV2 to TRBJ2-3; 12 nucleotides match TRBD2. This CDR3 has 22 residues. Germline V CDR1 and CDR2: SNHLY, FYNNEI. The V segment lost 5 bases and the J segment 8 bases; nucleotides outside the gene matches: 29. CDR3 residues: CASSSKILTSGSHSGIGGTQYF. DNA for the CDR3: TGTGCCAGCAGTTCGAAAATACTGACTAGCGGGAGTCACTCGGGTATCGGTGGTACGCAGTATTTT. Combining the CDR3 with reference TRBV2 and TRBJ2-3 gives the whole variable domain EPEVTQTPSHQVTQMGQEVILRCVPISNHLYFYWYRQILGQKVEFLVSFYNNEISEKSEIFDDQFSVERPDGSNFTLKIRSTKLEDSAMYFCASSSKILTSGSHSGIGGTQYFGPGTRLTVL.

The V call is TRBV5-4, the J call TRBJ1-2, with 8 bases lining up with TRBD1. CDR1 and CDR2 from the germline V gene are SGHNT and YYREEE (reference sequence). The CDR3 covers 17 residues. The junction had 18 bases not matched to a gene; V was cut back by 3 bases and J by 8 bases. CDR3 loop: CASSSSPLDRAPEGYTF. CDR3 nucleotides: TGTGCCAGCAGCTCAAGCCCGCTGGACAGGGCGCCTGAGGGCTACACCTTC.

CDR3 region: CATSRRTGIPGYGYTF. CDR3 coding DNA: TGTGCCACCAGCCGCCGGACAGGAATTCCGGGGTATGGCTACACCTTC. The chain couples TRBV15 to TRBJ1-2; 7 bases are shared with TRBD1. The CDR3 sequence is 16 residues long. J gave up 5 bases and V 5 bases, and 14 bases lay outside the gene matches. Per the germline V gene, CDR1 is LNHNV and CDR2 is YYDKDF (reference sequence). Combining the CDR3 with reference TRBV15 and TRBJ1-2 gives the whole variable domain DAMVIQNPRYQVTQFGKPVTLSCSQTLNHNVMYWYQQKSSQAPKLLFHYYDKDFNNEADTPDNFQSRRPNTSFCFLDIRSPGLGDTAMYLCATSRRTGIPGYGYTFGSGTRLTVV.

The rearrangement uses TRBV18 and TRBJ2-1; D is unclear. From germline, CDR1 is KGHSH and CDR2 LQKENI. The ends were cut back, 3 bases at V and 6 bases at J, with 6 bases in the middle. This CDR3 has 12 amino acids. CDR3 in amino acids: CASSPGINEQFF. Written as DNA, the CDR3 is TGTGCCAGCTCACCGGGGATCAATGAGCAGTTCTTC.

The rearrangement uses TRBV7-6 and TRBJ1-4; a weak D match, TRBD1 (6 bases). The CDR3 is made up of 15 amino acids. CDR1 and CDR2 from the germline V gene are SGHVS and FNYEAQ. With 3 bases removed from V and 8 bases from J, the gap between germline ends came to 16 bases. CDR3 amino acids: CASSFGTREREKLFF. CDR3 sequence (DNA): TGTGCCAGCAGCTTTGGGACAAGGGAGAGGGAAAAACTGTTTTTT.

The rearrangement uses TRBV16 and TRBJ2-7; 9 bases match TRBD1. With V trimmed by 3 bases and J by 7 bases, 7 bases remained unmatched. This CDR3 region has 14 residues. Germline V gene lookup returns CDR1 KGHSY and CDR2 FQNENV. The CDR3 reads CASSHPDRGREQYF. CDR3 DNA sequence: TGTGCCAGCAGCCACCCGGACAGGGGTAGGGAGCAGTACTTC.

The chain links TRBV6-6 to TRBJ2-4, with 7 bases aligning to TRBD1. CDR3 length: 13 amino acids. Per germline, CDR1 MNHNY and CDR2 SVGAGI (reference sequence). The junction had 8 bases not matched to a gene; V was cut back by 0 bases and J by 15 bases. CDR3 sequence: CASSYSIRDSSYF. The CDR3 region has the DNA TGTGCCAGCAGTTACTCGATCCGGGACAGCTCGTACTTC.

The chain employs TRBV6-5 and TRBJ2-5, with D perhaps TRBD2 (6 bases). The V end was cut by 6 bases, the J end by 5 bases, with 13 bases between. The CDR3 extends over 13 amino acids. Germline values: CDR1 MNHEY, CDR2 SVGAGI. DNA of the CDR3: TGTGCCAGCAGCCCATACGCGGGGGAGACCCAGTACTTC. Amino acid sequence: CASSPYAGETQYF.

The J gene is TRBJ2-7, the V gene TRBV9; D assignment may be TRBD1 or TRBD2 (7 bases each). Trimming shortened V by 0 bases and J by 7 bases, and 14 bases separated the two germline ends. The CDR3 runs 14 residues. Germline loops: CDR1 SGDLS, CDR2 YYNGEE. CDR3 DNA: TGTGCCAGCAGCGTAGCCCAGGGGGAGGGGGAGCAGTACTTC. It yields the protein CASSVAQGEGEQYF.

In its sample, this clone was seen once. V and J are TRBV5-1 and TRBJ1-6, with D tentatively TRBD1 (5 bases). V was trimmed by 0 bases and J by 9 bases, leaving 13 bases between them. Germline V CDR1 and CDR2: SGHRS, YFSETQ. There are 15 residues in the CDR3. DNA of the CDR3: TGCGCCAGCAGCTTGGCTGGGGACCGGGGTTCACCCCTCCACTTT. Amino acids: CASSLAGDRGSPLHF.

This chain connects TRBV28 to TRBJ2-7, with D unresolved. Germline-derived CDR1 and CDR2 are MDHEN and SYDVKM. CDR3 length: 15 amino acids. V lost 2 bases and J lost 2, with 13 bases in between. The CDR3 nucleotides are TGTGCCAGCAGTTTACAATATAGAAGCCCCTACGAGCAGTACTTC. It codes for CASSLQYRSPYEQYF.

The chain links TRBV5-1 to TRBJ1-2; TRBD1 matches 7 bases. The CDR3 totals 15 residues. With 0 bases clipped from V and 0 bases from J, the junction kept 2 bases outside the gene matches. Per the germline V gene, CDR1 is SGHRS and CDR2 is YFSETQ. This CDR3 reads CASSLGQGANYGYTF. The CDR3 coding sequence is TGCGCCAGCAGCTTGGGCCAGGGGGCTAACTATGGCTACACCTTC.

The chain employs TRBV6-2 or TRBV6-3 and TRBJ1-5, with D possibly TRBD1 on 5 matching bases. V lost 2 bases and J 2 bases, leaving 13 bases between the germline ends. This CDR3 is 16 amino acids long. Germline loops: CDR1 MNHEY, CDR2 SVGEGT. The CDR3 DNA reads TGTGCCAGCAGTTACATTAAGGGGACGGGCAATCAGCCCCAGCATTTT. Translation gives CASSYIKGTGNQPQHF.